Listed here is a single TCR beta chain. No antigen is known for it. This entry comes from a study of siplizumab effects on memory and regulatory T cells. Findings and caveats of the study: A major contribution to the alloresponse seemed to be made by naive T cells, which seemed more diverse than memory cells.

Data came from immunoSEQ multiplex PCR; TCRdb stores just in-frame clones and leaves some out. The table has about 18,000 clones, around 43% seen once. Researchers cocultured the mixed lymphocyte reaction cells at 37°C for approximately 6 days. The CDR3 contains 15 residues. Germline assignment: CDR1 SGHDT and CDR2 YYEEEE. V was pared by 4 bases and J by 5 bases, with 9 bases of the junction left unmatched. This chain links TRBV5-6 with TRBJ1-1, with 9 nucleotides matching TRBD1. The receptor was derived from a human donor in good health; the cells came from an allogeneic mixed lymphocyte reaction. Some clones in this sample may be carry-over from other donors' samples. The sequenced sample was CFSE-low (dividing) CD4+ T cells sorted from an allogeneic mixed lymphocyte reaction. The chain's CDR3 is CASSNLRTGVTEAFF. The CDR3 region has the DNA TGTGCCAGCAGCAATCTCAGGACAGGGGTTACTGAAGCTTTCTTT.